This T cell receptor beta chain was captured in a study of OX40 agonist ivuxolimab in advanced cancers. Study information: An anti-OX40 (CD134) antibody with agonistic activity, ivuxolimab, was administered to patients. Partial responses were observed in three patients, of whom one had hepatocellular carcinoma and two had cutaneous melanoma. Findings and limits, study-wide: CD8+ T cells (on average) carried more expanded clones than CD4+ T cells. At 0.1 to 3.0 mg/kg and by week 6, clonal expansion occurred in CD4+ and CD8+ blood T cells.

This clone showed up many times. Its antigen is still unknown. Libraries were prepared by immunoSEQ multiplex PCR; TCRdb keeps only in-frame clonotypes and omits some of them. This table has roughly 50,000 clones, over 70% appearing once. The sequencing used CD4+ or CD8+ T cells sorted from blood, collected in a trial of the OX40 agonist ivuxolimab. This sequence originates from an adult with an advanced solid tumor such as melanoma, head and neck, liver or kidney cancer.

The CDR3 DNA follows: TGTGCCAGCTCAGCTGGGACAAGCTCCTACGAGCAGTACTTC. This sequence encodes CASSAGTSSYEQYF. The chain employs TRBV18 and TRBJ2-7, with a weak D call TRBD1 (6 bases). CDR1 KGHSH and CDR2 LQKENI come from the germline V gene. The CDR3 consists of 14 residues. The V end lost 5 bases, the J end lost 0 bases, and 11 bases lay between the germline ends. The whole variable domain, filled in from reference TRBV18 and TRBJ2-7, reads NAGVMQNPRHLVRRRGQEARLRCSPMKGHSHVYWYRQLPEEGLKFMVYLQKENIIDESGMPKERFSAEFPKEGPSILRIQQVVRGDSAAYFCASSAGTSSYEQYFGPGTRLTVT.